The clone carrying this T cell receptor (beta chain) came up once. What it binds is not known. From RNA transcripts, TCR beta CDR3 regions were amplified. First-round RT-PCR targeting the TCR CDR3 was performed with the HTBI primer set. Each CDR3 protein gets one entry after TCRdb re-called the multiplex PCR reads with MiXCR. Of about 600,000 distinct CDR3 sequences listed, approximately 15% were seen once; the top ten hold roughly 3.4%. The sample originates from a study of T cells in Graves' hyperthyroidism and ophthalmopathy. Study results and limitations: Also found in blood were most expanded thyroid clonotypes above 0.001.

Germline lookup yields CDR1 MDHEN and CDR2 SYDVKM. Trimming cost V 6 bases and J 0 bases, with 21 bases left between them. CDR3 size: 18 residues. This clonotype originated in a middle-aged woman with Graves' ophthalmopathy. The V gene is TRBV28, the J gene TRBJ1-5; D not resolved. The sample taken for sequencing was blood. CDR3 bases: TGTGCCAGCAGCCCTTATGCGGGCGGCCAGAATAGCAATCAGCCCCAGCATTTT. Translation: CASSPYAGGQNSNQPQHF. The full variable domain, rest sourced from reference TRBV28 and TRBJ1-5, is DVKVTQSSRYLVKRTGEKVFLECVQDMDHENMFWYRQDPGLGLRLIYFSYDVKMKEKGDIPEGYSVSREKKERFSLILESASTNQTSMYLCASSPYAGGQNSNQPQHFGDGTRLSIL.